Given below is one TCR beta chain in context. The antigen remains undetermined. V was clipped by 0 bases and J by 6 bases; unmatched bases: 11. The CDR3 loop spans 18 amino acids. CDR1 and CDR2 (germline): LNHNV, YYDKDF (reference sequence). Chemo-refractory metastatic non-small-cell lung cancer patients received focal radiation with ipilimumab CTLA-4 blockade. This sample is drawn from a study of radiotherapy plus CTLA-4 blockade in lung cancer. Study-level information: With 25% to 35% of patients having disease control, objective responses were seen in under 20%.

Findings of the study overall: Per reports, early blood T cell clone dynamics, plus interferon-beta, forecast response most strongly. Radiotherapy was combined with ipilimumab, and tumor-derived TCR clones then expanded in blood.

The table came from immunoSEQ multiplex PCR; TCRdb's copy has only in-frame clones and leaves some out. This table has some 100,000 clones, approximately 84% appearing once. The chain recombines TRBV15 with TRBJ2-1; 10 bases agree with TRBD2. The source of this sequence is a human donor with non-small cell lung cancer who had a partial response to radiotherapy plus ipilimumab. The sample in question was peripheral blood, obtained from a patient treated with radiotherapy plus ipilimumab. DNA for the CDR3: TGTGCCACCAGCAGAGAAGGTAGCGGGAGGCCCGGGGGCAATGAGCAGTTCTTC. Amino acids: CATSREGSGRPGGNEQFF.